The clone carrying this T cell receptor (beta chain) was observed at least ten times. Losses at the gene ends were 1 base for V and 4 bases for J; bases not matched to a gene: 8. Per germline, CDR1 MDHEN and CDR2 SYDVKM. CDR3 length equals 19 residues. The sample belongs to a study of regulatory T cells in long-lasting Graves disease. This sample's time point: newly diagnosed GD, antithyroid drugs for less than 3 months. After RNA was extracted from PBMCs, the TCR library was made from it. Library construction for TCR beta used iRepertoire HTBI primers and Arm-PCR of CDR3 regions. One entry per CDR3 protein results from TCRdb running MiXCR on the multiplex PCR reads. Of 390,000 or so distinct CDR3 sequences detected, over 9.5% appear once; the ten largest clones hold under 20%. In addition, the sample was reused for a study of T cells in Graves' hyperthyroidism and ophthalmopathy.

This sample comprised peripheral blood mononuclear cells (PBMCs), obtained at new diagnosis, from a patient treated with antithyroid drugs. The V call is TRBV28, the J call TRBJ1-6; 12 bases line up with TRBD1. This receptor was identified in a woman between 18 and 29 years old with Graves disease. CDR3 in amino acids: CASSLSGTGGHLYNSPLHF. Written as DNA, the CDR3 is TGTGCCAGCAGTTTATCGGGGACAGGGGGCCATCTTTATAATTCACCCCTCCACTTT.